The sequence of this TCR beta chain was determined in a study of CDR3 diversity in severe acne. With 0 bases clipped from V and 8 bases from J, the junction kept 8 bases outside the gene matches. Germline CDR1 SGDLS, CDR2 YYNGEE. The CDR3 is 16 amino acids. Each CDR3 protein gets one entry after TCRdb re-called the PCR reads with MiXCR. The data hold around 91,000 distinct CDR3 sequences, with about 54% observed a single time. The chain joins TRBV9 to TRBJ2-3; 11 bases match TRBD1. This clonotype originated in a male donor in good health, without acne. Input material: blood. The CDR3 reads CASSVGGQGASPTQYF. For the CDR3, the DNA is TGTGCCAGCAGCGTAGGTGGACAGGGGGCGTCCCCTACGCAGTATTTT.